Listed here are 14 T cell receptor beta chains from one sample, sequenced in a study of T-cell reconstitution after alpha-beta-depleted transplantation in children (dated by TCRdb to 2016 to 2018). Library preparation was by PCR. Instrument used: Illumina HiSeq 2500. TCR libraries were prepared with molecular barcoding, using unique molecular identifiers to normalize TCRbeta repertoire quantification. TCRdb reworked the public reads: Q25 trimming with fastp, MiXCR clone assembly, productive beta chains retained. Rows with one shared CDR3 protein collapse into an entry with the most common genes and DNA. For this sample there are around 94,000 distinct CDR3 sequences; approximately 6% appear just once. The ten top clones hold 5.5% to 7% of the sample. The intended sense of this specimen's time point label: day 60 (about 2 months) after transplantation. In light of the paper, this sample's treatment or condition label describes: allogeneic hematopoietic cell transplantation with graft depleted of TCRalphabeta T cells and CD19 B cells.

The sequencing here drew on PBMCs, mostly from graft donor cells, taken 60 days after TCRalphabeta/CD19-depleted stem cell transplant. These receptors were obtained from a female patient between 2 and 15 years old who had a stem cell transplant for Fanconi anemia, so the T cells may come from the graft donor.

This clonotype was counted between two and nine times. The chain couples TRBV19 to TRBJ2-1; 8 bases fit TRBD1. V trimming: 6 bases; J trimming: 3 bases; junction bases outside the gene matches: 7. CDR1 and CDR2 from the germline V gene are LNHDA and SQIVND (reference sequence). This CDR3 spans 15 amino acids. The CDR3 protein is CASREQGAIYNEQFF. DNA of the CDR3: TGTGCCAGTAGAGAGCAGGGGGCCATCTACAATGAGCAGTTCTTC.

This clonotype was seen ten or more times. The V gene is TRBV12-3 or TRBV12-4, the J gene TRBJ1-1; 11 bases match TRBD1. With V trimmed by 3 bases and J by 10 bases, 10 bases remained unmatched. The CDR3 contains 15 residues. The chain's CDR3 is CASSFPGQGAKVAFF. CDR3 DNA: TGTGCCAGCAGTTTTCCTGGACAGGGGGCTAAGGTAGCTTTCTTT.

The rearrangement links TRBV27 to TRBJ2-7; D might be TRBD1 (6 bases). There are 13 residues in the CDR3. Trimming removed 3 bases from V and 3 bases from J, with 9 bases in between. Germline V gene data show CDR1 as MNHEY and CDR2 as SMNVEV (reference sequence). The CDR3 region has the DNA TGTGCCAGCAGTTTCCAGGGGTACTACGAGCAGTACTTC. It encodes CASSFQGYYEQYF.

This clonotype was found many times. V and J are TRBV15 and TRBJ2-4, with no clear D. V shed 1 base and J shed 2 bases, with 15 bases lying between them. CDR3 length: 17 amino acids. Germline CDR1 and CDR2: LNHNV and YYDKDF (reference sequence). CDR3 region: CATSRAYGVKSKNIQYF. The CDR3 DNA sequence: TGTGCCACCAGCAGAGCCTATGGTGTAAAGTCCAAAAACATTCAGTACTTC.

The chain has TRBV5-1 and TRBJ2-7, with 11 bases matching TRBD2. J was trimmed by 7 bases and V by 4 bases; bases with no gene match: 7. The CDR3 consists of 14 residues. The germline gives CDR1 SGHRS, CDR2 YFSETQ. DNA for the CDR3: TGCGCCAGCAGCATTAGCGGGAGGGCCTTTGAGCAGTACTTC. It codes for CASSISGRAFEQYF.

Only a few counts were recorded for this clonotype. This chain uses TRBV5-1 with TRBJ2-4, with 9 positions matching TRBD2. Germline loops: CDR1 SGHRS, CDR2 YFSETQ. The CDR3 runs to 16 residues. The V segment lost 2 bases and the J segment 7 bases; nucleotides outside the gene matches: 10. CDR3 coding DNA: TGCGCCAGCAGCTTCAGTCAAGCGGGAGGCGGGAACATTCAGTACTTC. Protein product: CASSFSQAGGGNIQYF.

This clonotype was observed at least ten times. The chain links TRBV4-1 to TRBJ2-1; D possibly uses TRBD1 or TRBD2 (5 bases each). V was pared by 4 bases and J by 0 bases, with 16 bases between. Germline values: CDR1 MGHRA, CDR2 YSYEKL. The CDR3 runs to 17 residues. The CDR3 sequence is CASSRGRQTSSYNEQFF. The CDR3 DNA reads TGCGCCAGCAGCCGAGGGCGACAGACGAGCTCCTACAATGAGCAGTTCTTC.

This clonotype was observed a few times. The chain has TRBV28 and TRBJ2-5; 11 nucleotides agree with TRBD2. Trimming cost V 5 bases and J 1 base; bases outside gene matches: 6. Germline values: CDR1 MDHEN, CDR2 SYDVKM. The CDR3 is 16 amino acids. The CDR3 region is CASSPRTSGFQETQYF. Here the CDR3 DNA reads TGTGCCAGCAGTCCCCGGACTAGCGGGTTCCAAGAGACCCAGTACTTC.

The sample holds many counts of this clonotype. The rearrangement uses TRBV4-2 and TRBJ2-1; either TRBD1 or TRBD2 may supply D (5 bases each). Trimming cost V 3 bases and J 4 bases, with 16 bases left between them. The germline V gene encodes CDR1 LGHNA and CDR2 YNFKEQ. The CDR3 is 16 amino acids. CDR3 sequence (DNA): TGTGCCAGCAGCCACACCTTTGGGGGAAAGTACAATGAGCAGTTCTTC. Translated, it gives CASSHTFGGKYNEQFF.

This clonotype was seen repeatedly, ten times or more. The J gene is TRBJ2-5, the V gene TRBV7-3, with D possibly matching TRBD2 (5 bases). The CDR3 length is 14 residues. Between the trimmed V and J ends, which lost 5 bases and 1 base, there was a span of 11 bases. Germline V gene data show CDR1 as SGHTA and CDR2 as FQGTGA. The CDR3 sequence: CASSPGMSQETQYF. DNA for the CDR3: TGTGCCAGCAGCCCCGGGATGTCCCAAGAGACCCAGTACTTC.

V usage is TRBV7-8 and J usage is TRBJ1-6; 7 bases are shared with TRBD1. With V trimmed by 1 base and J by 9 bases, 3 bases remained unmatched. The CDR3 covers 14 residues. Per germline, CDR1 SGHVS and CDR2 FQNEAQ. CDR3 DNA sequence: TGTGCCAGCAGCTTAGTTCACAGGGGTTCACCCCTCCACTTT. Translated, it gives CASSLVHRGSPLHF.

Worth noting for this clonotype: Lacking the conserved final phenylalanine or tryptophan, this CDR3 likely reflects a read error. The chain has TRBV29-1 and TRBJ1-2; perhaps TRBD1 as D (5 bases). This CDR3 comprises 13 residues. Germline CDR1 reads SQVTM; CDR2 reads ANQGSEA. Trimming cost V 7 bases and J 4 bases, with 16 bases left between them. The CDR3 DNA follows: TGCAGCGCCGCCGACAGTTCCTTCTATGGCTACACCTCC. It encodes CSAADSSFYGYTS.

This clonotype has just a few counts. The chain couples TRBV7-9 to TRBJ1-6, with 7 nucleotides matching TRBD1. J lost 6 bases, V lost 2 bases, and 7 bases had no gene match. Looked up from germline, CDR1 is SEHNR and CDR2 is FQNEAQ (reference sequence). CDR3 length: 16 amino acids. The chain's CDR3 is CASSLRTGRSNSPLHF. The DNA for the CDR3 is TGTGCCAGCAGCTTACGGACAGGACGGAGTAATTCACCCCTCCACTTT.

In its sample, this clonotype was seen a few times. V usage is TRBV5-1 and J usage is TRBJ2-3; D remains ambiguous. V was cut by 4 bases and J by 1 base, with 13 bases left in between. The CDR3 runs to 15 residues. Germline CDR1 is SGHRS and CDR2 is YFSETQ. The CDR3 bases are TGCGCCAGCAGCCCGGGTGGGGTCGGCACAGATACGCAGTATTTT. The encoded protein is CASSPGGVGTDTQYF.